The T cell receptor (beta chain) under discussion was sequenced for a study of T cell repertoires in cytomegalovirus infection. Study-level findings and limits: The ex vivo response showed dominance by HLA-C-restricted CMV-specific TCR beta clonotypes.

Points on this clonotype: Antigen specificity is unknown. This clone may be a read error of a much larger clone one base away.

CDR3 length: 13 residues. Germline V lookup: CDR1 LNHDA, CDR2 SQIVND (reference sequence). TCRdb passed the reads through MiXCR, listing each CDR3 protein once. This repertoire shows around 450,000 distinct CDR3 sequences, 25% to 40% found once; its top ten account for about 13%. The sequenced sample consisted of PBMCs. V and J are TRBV19 and TRBJ1-1; D is unclear. This receptor was identified in a human donor in good health (CMV status not recorded). Some clones in this sample may be carry-over from other donors' samples. CDR3 amino acids: CASSIRGSYEALF. In DNA, the CDR3 is TGTGCCAGTAGTATACGGGGATCCTATGAAGCTTTATTT. Full variable domain (rest looked up from reference TRBV19 and TRBJ1-1): DGGITQSPKYLFRKEGQNVTLSCEQNLNHDAMYWYRQDPGQGLRLIYYSQIVNDFQKGDIAEGYSVSREKKESFPLTVTSAQKNPTAFYLCASSIRGSYEALFGQGTRLTVV.